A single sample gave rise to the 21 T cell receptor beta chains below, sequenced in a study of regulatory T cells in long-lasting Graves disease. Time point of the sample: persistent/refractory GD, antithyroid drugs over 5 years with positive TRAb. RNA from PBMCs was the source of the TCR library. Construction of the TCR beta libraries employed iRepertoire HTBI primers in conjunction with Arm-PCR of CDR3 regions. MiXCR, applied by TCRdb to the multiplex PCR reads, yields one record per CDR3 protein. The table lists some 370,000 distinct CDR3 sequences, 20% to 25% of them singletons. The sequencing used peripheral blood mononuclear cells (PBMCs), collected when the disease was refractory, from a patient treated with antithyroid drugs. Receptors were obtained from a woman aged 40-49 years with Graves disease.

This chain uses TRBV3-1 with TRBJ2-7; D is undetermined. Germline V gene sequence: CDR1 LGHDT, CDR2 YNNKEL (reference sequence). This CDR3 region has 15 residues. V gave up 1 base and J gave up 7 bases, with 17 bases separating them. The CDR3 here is CASSQAPNYEGEQYF. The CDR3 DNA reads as TGTGCCAGCAGCCAAGCGCCCAACTACGAAGGTGAGCAGTACTTC.

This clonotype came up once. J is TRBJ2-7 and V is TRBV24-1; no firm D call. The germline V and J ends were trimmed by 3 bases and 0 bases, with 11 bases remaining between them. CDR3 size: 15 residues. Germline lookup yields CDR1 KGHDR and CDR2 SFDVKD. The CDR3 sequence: CATSDPRAPSYEQYF. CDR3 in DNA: TGTGCCACCAGTGATCCTCGGGCCCCCTCCTACGAGCAGTACTTC.

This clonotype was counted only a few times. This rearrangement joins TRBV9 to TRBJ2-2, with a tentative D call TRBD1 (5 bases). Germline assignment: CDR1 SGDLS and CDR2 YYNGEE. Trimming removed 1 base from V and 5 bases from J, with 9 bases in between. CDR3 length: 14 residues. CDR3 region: CASSVRGDTGELFF. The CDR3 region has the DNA TGTGCCAGCAGCGTAAGGGGTGATACCGGGGAGCTGTTTTTT.

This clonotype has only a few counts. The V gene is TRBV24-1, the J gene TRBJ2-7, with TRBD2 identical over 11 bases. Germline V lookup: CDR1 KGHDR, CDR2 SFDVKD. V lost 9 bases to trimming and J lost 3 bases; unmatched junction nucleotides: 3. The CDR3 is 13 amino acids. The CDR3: CATRLAGYYEQYF. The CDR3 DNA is TGTGCCACCCGACTAGCGGGGTACTACGAGCAGTACTTC.

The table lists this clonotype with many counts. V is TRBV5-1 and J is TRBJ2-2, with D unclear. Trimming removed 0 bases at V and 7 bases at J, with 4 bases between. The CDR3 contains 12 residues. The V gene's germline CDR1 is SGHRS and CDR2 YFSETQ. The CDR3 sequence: CASSLVGGELFF. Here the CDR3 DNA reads TGCGCCAGCAGCTTGGTTGGCGGGGAGCTGTTTTTT.

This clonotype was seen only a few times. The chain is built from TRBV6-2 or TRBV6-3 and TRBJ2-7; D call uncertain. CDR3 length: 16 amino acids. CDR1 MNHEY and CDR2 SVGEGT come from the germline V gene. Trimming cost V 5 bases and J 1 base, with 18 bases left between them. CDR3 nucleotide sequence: TGTGCCAGCAGTCCCCCTCGGATCAGATCATCCTACGAGCAGTACTTC. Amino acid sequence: CASSPPRIRSSYEQYF.

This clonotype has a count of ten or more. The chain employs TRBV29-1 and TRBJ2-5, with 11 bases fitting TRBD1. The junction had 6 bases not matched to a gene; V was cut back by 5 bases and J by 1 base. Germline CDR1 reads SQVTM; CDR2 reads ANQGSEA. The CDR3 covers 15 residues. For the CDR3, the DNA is TGCAGCGTTTCCGGGACAGGGGGAATCCAAGAGACCCAGTACTTC. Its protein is CSVSGTGGIQETQYF.

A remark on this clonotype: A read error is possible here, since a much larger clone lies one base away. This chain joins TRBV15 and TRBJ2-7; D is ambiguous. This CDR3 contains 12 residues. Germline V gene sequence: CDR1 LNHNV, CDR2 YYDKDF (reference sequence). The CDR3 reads CATGRDNYEQYF. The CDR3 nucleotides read TGTGCCACCGGCAGAGATAACTACGAGCAGTACTTC.

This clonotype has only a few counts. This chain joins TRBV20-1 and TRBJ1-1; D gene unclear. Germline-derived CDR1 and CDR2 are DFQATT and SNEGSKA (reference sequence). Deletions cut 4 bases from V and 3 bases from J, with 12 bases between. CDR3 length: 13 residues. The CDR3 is CSAKKTADTEAFF. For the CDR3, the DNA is TGCAGTGCTAAAAAAACTGCGGACACTGAAGCTTTCTTT.

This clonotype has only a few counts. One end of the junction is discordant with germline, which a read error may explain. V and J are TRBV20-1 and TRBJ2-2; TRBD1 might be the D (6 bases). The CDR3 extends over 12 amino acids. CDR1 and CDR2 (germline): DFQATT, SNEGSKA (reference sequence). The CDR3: CSARGGFGELFF. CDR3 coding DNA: TGCAGTGCCAGAGGGGGTTTCGGGGAGCTGTTTTTT.

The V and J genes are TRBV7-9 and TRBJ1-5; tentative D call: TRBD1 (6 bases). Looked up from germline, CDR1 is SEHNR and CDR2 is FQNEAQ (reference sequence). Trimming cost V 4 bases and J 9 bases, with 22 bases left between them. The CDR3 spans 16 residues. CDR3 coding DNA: TGTGCCAGCAGCTCAAACCTGGTGGGGGCACCGCTGCCCCAGCATTTT. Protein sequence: CASSSNLVGAPLPQHF.

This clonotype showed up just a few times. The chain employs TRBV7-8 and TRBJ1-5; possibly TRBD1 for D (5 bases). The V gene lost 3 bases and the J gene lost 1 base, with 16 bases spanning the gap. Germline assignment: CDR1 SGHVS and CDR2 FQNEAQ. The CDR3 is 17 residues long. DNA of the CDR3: TGTGCCAGCAGCTTTCATCCTGGGACTCTCAGCAATCAGCCCCAGCATTTT. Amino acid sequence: CASSFHPGTLSNQPQHF.

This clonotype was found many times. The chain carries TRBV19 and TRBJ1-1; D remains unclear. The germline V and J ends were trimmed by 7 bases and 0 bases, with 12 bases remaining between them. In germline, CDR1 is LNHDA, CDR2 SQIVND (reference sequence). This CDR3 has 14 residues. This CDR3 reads CASNPDRMNTEAFF. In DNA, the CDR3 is TGTGCCAGTAACCCGGACCGGATGAACACTGAAGCTTTCTTT. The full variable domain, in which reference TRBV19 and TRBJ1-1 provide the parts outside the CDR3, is DGGITQSPKYLFRKEGQNVTLSCEQNLNHDAMYWYRQDPGQGLRLIYYSQIVNDFQKGDIAEGYSVSREKKESFPLTVTSAQKNPTAFYLCASNPDRMNTEAFFGQGTRLTVV.

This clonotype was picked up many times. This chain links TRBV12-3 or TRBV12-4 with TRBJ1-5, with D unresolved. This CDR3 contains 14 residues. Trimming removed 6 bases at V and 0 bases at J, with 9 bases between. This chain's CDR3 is CASSIRRSNQPQHF. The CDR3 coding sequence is TGTGCCAGCAGCATTCGTCGTAGCAATCAGCCCCAGCATTTT.

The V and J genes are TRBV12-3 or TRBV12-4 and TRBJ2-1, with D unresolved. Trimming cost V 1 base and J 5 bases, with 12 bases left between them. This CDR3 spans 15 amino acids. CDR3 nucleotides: TGTGCCAGCAGTTTAGGAACAGTTACTAACAATGAGCAGTTCTTC. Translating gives CASSLGTVTNNEQFF.

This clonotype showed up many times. The CDR3 is CSGGQNMNTEAFF. For the CDR3, the DNA is TGCAGCGGCGGACAGAACATGAACACTGAAGCTTTCTTT. The V and J genes are TRBV29-1 and TRBJ1-1; D might be TRBD1 (6 bases). The ends were cut back, 7 bases at V and 0 bases at J, with 12 bases in the middle. Germline CDR1 is SQVTM and CDR2 is ANQGSEA. This CDR3 contains 13 residues.

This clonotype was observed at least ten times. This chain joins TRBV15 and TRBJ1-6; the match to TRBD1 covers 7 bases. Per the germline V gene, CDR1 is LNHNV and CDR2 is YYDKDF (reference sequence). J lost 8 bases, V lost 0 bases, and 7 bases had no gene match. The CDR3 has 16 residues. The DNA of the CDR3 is TGTGCCACCAGCAGAGATGGCGCAGGGGGTTATTCACCCCTCCACTTT. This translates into CATSRDGAGGYSPLHF.

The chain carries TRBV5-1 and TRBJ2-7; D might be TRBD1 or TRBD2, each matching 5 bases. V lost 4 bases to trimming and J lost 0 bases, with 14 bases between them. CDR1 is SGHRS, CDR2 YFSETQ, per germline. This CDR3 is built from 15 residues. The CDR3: CASSTGTVSSYEQYF. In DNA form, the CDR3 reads TGCGCCAGCAGCACCGGGACGGTGAGCTCCTACGAGCAGTACTTC.

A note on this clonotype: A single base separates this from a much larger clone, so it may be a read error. In nucleotides, the CDR3 is TGTGCCAGCAGTTCCGGACAGAGATCAGAAGAACTGTTTTTT. It encodes CASSSGQRSEELFF. The chain has TRBV12-3 or TRBV12-4 and TRBJ1-4, with D perhaps TRBD1 (6 bases). With 4 bases removed from V and 12 bases from J, the gap between germline ends came to 18 bases. This CDR3 is built from 14 residues.

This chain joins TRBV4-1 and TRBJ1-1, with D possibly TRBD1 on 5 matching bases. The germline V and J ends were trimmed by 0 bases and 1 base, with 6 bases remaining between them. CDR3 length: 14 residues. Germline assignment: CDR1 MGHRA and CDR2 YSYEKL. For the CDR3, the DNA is TGCGCCAGCAGCCAAGAAACAGGGAACACTGAAGCTTTCTTT. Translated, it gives CASSQETGNTEAFF.

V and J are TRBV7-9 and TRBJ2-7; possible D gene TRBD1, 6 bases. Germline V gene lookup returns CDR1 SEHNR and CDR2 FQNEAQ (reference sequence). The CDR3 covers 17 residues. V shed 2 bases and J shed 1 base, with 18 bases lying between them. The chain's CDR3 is CASSLRFVQGESYEQYF. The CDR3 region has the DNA TGTGCCAGCAGCTTAAGGTTCGTACAGGGAGAGTCCTACGAGCAGTACTTC.